The clone carrying this T cell receptor (beta chain) was seen many times. As yet, its antigen is unknown. This CDR3 spans 14 amino acids. CDR1 is SGHVS, CDR2 FQNEAQ, per germline. Trimming removed 1 base at V and 1 base at J, with 7 bases between. This entry is derived from a study of T-cell reconstitution after alpha-beta-depleted transplantation in children. Findings and caveats of the study: Several hundred graft clones that had expanded were reportedly the source of alpha-beta T cells about two months after transplant. The authors attributed T-cell counts and diversity one year after transplant mostly to newly produced T cells. From surviving recipient T cells and thymic progenitors came the high day-60 TCRbeta diversity observed in some patients.

Unique molecular identifiers were incorporated during preparation of the TCRbeta library. TCRdb reanalysed the PCR reads using MiXCR and keeps one entry per CDR3 protein. Seen here are approximately 630,000 distinct CDR3 sequences, under 15% observed once, and the top ten hold 0.79%. V and J are TRBV7-8 and TRBJ1-1, with D possibly TRBD1 on 5 matching bases. This TCR came from a girl aged 2-10 years with congenital amegakaryocytic thrombocytopenia, due to receive a stem cell transplant. The specimen comprised PBMCs, sampled before TCRalphabeta/CD19-depleted stem cell transplant. The CDR3 loop is CASSLGGQNTEAFF. For the CDR3, the DNA is TGTGCCAGCAGCTTAGGGGGCCAGAACACTGAAGCTTTCTTT.